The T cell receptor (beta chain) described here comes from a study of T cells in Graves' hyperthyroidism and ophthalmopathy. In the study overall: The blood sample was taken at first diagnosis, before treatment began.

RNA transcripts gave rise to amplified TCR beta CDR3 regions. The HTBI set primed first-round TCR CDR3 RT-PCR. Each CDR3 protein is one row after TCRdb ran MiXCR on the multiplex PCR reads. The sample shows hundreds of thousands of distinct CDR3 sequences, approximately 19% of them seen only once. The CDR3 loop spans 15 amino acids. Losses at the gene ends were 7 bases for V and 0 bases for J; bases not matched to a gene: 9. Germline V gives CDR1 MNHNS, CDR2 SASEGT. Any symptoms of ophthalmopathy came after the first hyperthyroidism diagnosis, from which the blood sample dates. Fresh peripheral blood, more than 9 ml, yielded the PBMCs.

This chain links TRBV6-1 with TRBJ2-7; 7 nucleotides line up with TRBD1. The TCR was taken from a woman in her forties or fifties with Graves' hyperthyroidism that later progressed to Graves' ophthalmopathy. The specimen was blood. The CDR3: CASTIDRDHSYEQYF. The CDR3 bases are TGTGCCAGCACAATCGACAGGGACCACTCCTACGAGCAGTACTTC.